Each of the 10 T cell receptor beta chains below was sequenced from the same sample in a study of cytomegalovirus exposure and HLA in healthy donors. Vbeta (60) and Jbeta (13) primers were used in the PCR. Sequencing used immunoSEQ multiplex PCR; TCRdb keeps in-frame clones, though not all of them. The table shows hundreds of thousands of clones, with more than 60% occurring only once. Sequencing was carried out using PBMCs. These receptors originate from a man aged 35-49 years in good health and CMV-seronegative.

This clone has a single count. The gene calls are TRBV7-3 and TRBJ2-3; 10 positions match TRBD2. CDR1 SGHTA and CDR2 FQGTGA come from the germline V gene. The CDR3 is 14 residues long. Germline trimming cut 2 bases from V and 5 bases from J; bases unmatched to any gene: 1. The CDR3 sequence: CASSLLAGEDTQYF. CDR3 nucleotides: TGTGCCAGCAGCTTACTAGCGGGGGAAGATACGCAGTATTTT.

CDR3 sequence: CASSETDRVFGYTF. Here the CDR3 DNA reads TGCGCCAGCAGTGAGACCGACAGGGTTTTTGGCTACACCTTC. V gene TRBV10-1 combines with J gene TRBJ1-2; the match to TRBD1 covers 7 bases. The ends lost 2 bases at V and 7 bases at J; junction bases unmatched: 7. Germline CDR1 WNHNN, CDR2 SYGVQD (reference sequence). CDR3 length equals 14 residues.

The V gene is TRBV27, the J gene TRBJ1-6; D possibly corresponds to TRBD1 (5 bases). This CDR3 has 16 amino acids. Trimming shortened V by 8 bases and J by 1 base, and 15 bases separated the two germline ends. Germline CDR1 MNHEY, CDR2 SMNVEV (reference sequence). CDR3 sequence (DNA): TGTGCCAGCCAGAGCCAGGGAGGTTCCTATAATTCACCCCTCCACTTT. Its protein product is CASQSQGGSYNSPLHF.

The CDR3 here is CASSFQTGDYGYTF. The DNA for the CDR3 is TGTGCCAGCAGCTTTCAGACAGGGGACTATGGCTACACCTTC. The J gene is TRBJ1-2, the V gene TRBV5-4; TRBD1 aligns across 8 bases. The V gene's germline CDR1 is SGHNT and CDR2 YYREEE (reference sequence). The V segment lost 2 bases and the J segment 3 bases; nucleotides outside the gene matches: 3. The CDR3 is 14 amino acids.

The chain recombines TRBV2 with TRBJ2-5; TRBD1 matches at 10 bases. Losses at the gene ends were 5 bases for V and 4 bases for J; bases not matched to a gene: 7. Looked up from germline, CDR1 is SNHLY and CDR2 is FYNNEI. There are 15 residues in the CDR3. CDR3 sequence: CASSFLTGGPETQYF. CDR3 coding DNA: TGTGCCAGCAGTTTTCTGACAGGGGGCCCAGAGACCCAGTACTTC.

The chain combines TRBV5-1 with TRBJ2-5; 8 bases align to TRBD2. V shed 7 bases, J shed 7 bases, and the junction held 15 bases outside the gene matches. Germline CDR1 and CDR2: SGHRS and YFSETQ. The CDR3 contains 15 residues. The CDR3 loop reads CASARMDGGVGTQYF. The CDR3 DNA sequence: TGCGCCAGCGCCCGGATGGACGGGGGGGTTGGGACCCAGTACTTC.

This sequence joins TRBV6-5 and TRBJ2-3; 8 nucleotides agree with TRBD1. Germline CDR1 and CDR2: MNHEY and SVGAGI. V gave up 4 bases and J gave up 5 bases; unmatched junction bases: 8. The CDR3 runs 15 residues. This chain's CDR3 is CASSSGQARGDTQYF. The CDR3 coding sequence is TGTGCCAGCAGTTCGGGACAGGCGCGGGGAGATACGCAGTATTTT.

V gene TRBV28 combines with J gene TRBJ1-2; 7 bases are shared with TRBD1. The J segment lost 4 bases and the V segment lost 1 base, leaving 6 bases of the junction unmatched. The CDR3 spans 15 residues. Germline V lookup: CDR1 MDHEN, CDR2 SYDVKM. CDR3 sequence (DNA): TGTGCCAGCAGTTTATTACAGGGGAGTATCTATGGCTACACCTTC. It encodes CASSLLQGSIYGYTF.

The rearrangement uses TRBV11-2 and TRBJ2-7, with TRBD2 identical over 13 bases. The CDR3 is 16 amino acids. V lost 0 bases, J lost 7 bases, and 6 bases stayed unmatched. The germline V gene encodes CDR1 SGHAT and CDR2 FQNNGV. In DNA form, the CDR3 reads TGTGCCAGCAGCTTAGATCCCACTAGCGGGAGGGGTGAGCAGTACTTC. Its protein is CASSLDPTSGRGEQYF.

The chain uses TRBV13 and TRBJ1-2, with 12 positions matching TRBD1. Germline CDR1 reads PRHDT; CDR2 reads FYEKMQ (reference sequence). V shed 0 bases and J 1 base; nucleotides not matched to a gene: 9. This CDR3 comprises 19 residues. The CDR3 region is CASSLGGPGQGALNYGYTF. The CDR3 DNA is TGTGCCAGCAGCTTAGGCGGACCGGGACAGGGGGCCCTTAACTATGGCTACACCTTC.